The sequence of this T cell receptor beta chain was determined in a study of T cell responses to AZD1222 COVID-19 vaccine. Method: immunoSEQ multiplex PCR; TCRdb's copy keeps in-frame clones and lacks some. Here the sample spans roughly 120,000 clones, 89% being singletons. V lost 1 base to trimming and J lost 3 bases, with 11 bases between them. CDR1 is SGHVS, CDR2 FQNEAQ, per germline. The CDR3 has 15 amino acids. Sequencing used peripheral blood, obtained on day 0 of AZD1222 vaccination. This clonotype originated in an adult in good health. The V and J genes are TRBV7-8 and TRBJ2-3, with D unresolved. CDR3 region: CASSLGVWGTDTQYF. The CDR3 DNA reads TGTGCCAGCAGCTTAGGCGTATGGGGAACAGATACGCAGTATTTT.